This T cell receptor (beta chain) stems from a study of control samples from healthy donors and cancer patients. Repertoires were generated with immunoSEQ multiplex PCR, while TCRdb's copy carries only in-frame clones and drops some. The sample has some 100,000 clones; roughly nine tenths are singletons. The sequence was obtained from a woman aged 45-59 years in good health. Sequencing input: blood.

The CDR3 DNA sequence: TGTGCCAGCAGCTCGACGCGGAGTATCCCCTACGAGCAGTACTTC. Encoded protein: CASSSTRSIPYEQYF. The chain recombines TRBV11-2 with TRBJ2-7; no firm D call. CDR1 and CDR2 from the germline V gene are SGHAT and FQNNGV. The CDR3 sequence is 15 residues long. V lost 4 bases and J 2 bases, leaving 15 bases between the germline ends.